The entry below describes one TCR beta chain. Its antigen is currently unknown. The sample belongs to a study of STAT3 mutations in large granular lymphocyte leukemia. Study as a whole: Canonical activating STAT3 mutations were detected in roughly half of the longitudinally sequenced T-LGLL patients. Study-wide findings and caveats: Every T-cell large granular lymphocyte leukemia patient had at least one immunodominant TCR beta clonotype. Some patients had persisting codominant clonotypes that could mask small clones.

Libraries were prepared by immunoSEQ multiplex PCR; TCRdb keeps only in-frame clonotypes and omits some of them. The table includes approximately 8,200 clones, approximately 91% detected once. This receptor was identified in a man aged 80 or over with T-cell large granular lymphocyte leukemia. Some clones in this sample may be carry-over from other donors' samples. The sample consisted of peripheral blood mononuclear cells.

The chain's CDR3 is CASSFQGVDGYTF. DNA of the CDR3: TGTGCCAGCAGCTTTCAGGGGGTAGACGGCTACACCTTC. The gene calls are TRBV11-2 and TRBJ1-2; the match to TRBD1 covers 7 bases. Trimming removed 3 bases from V and 8 bases from J; junction bases left unmatched: 6. The CDR3 is 13 residues long. Germline V lookup: CDR1 SGHAT, CDR2 FQNNGV.